Listed here are 18 T cell receptor beta chains from one sample, sequenced in a study of blood T cell repertoires in COVID-19. TCRdb's table, derived via immunoSEQ multiplex PCR, lists solely in-frame clones and lacks some. Of approximately 410,000 clones listed, roughly 90% are singletons. Sequences were obtained from peripheral blood. The receptor source for this set is a woman in her 30s with active or convalescent COVID-19.

The chain carries TRBV5-1 and TRBJ1-1, with D unresolved. Germline V gene lookup returns CDR1 SGHRS and CDR2 YFSETQ. Trimming pared 0 bases from V and 10 bases from J, leaving 13 bases between. The CDR3 length is 13 residues. The CDR3 DNA is TGCGCCAGCAGCTTGGGGCAGGTCGGGGTAGCTTTCTTT. Protein product: CASSLGQVGVAFF.

This clone has just a few counts. The chain combines TRBV5-8 with TRBJ1-4; D call uncertain. The CDR3 has 13 amino acids. The germline V and J ends were trimmed by 10 bases and 5 bases, with 15 bases remaining between them. Germline V gene data show CDR1 as SGHTS and CDR2 as YDEGEE. The CDR3 here is CAHSANDNEKLFF. DNA of the CDR3: TGTGCCCATTCAGCGAATGACAATGAAAAACTGTTTTTT.

The chain carries TRBV7-2 and TRBJ2-1; 7 bases are shared with TRBD1. The CDR3 is made up of 15 amino acids. Germline CDR1 is SGHTA and CDR2 is FQGNSA. Trimming cost V 2 bases and J 5 bases; bases outside gene matches: 6. The CDR3 sequence: CASSLSGQPNNEQFF. CDR3 nucleotides: TGTGCCAGCAGCTTATCGGGACAGCCTAACAATGAGCAGTTCTTC. The full variable domain, with the rest looked up from reference TRBV7-2 and TRBJ2-1, is GAGVSQSPSNKVTEKGKDVELRCDPISGHTALYWYRQSLGQGLEFLIYFQGNSAPDKSGLPSDRFSAERTGGSVSTLTIQRTQQEDSAVYLCASSLSGQPNNEQFFGPGTRLTVL.

The chain has TRBV6-6 and TRBJ2-3, with a tentative D call TRBD2 (5 bases). The CDR3 runs 15 residues. Germline-derived CDR1 and CDR2 are MNHNY and SVGAGI (reference sequence). V dropped 6 bases and J dropped 5 bases, with 18 bases sitting between them. The CDR3 region is CASSLERKRGDTQYF. Here the CDR3 DNA reads TGTGCCAGCAGCTTAGAGCGGAAGCGTGGAGATACGCAGTATTTT.

The chain employs TRBV9 and TRBJ1-2; 7 bases are a match to TRBD1. J lost 5 bases, V lost 3 bases, and 10 bases had no gene match. Germline CDR1 and CDR2: SGDLS and YYNGEE. The CDR3 length is 15 residues. DNA for the CDR3: TGTGCCAGCAGCGCTACGGACAGGTCCCTTTATGGCTACACCTTC. Encoded protein: CASSATDRSLYGYTF.

The V call is TRBV6-5, the J call TRBJ1-1; D unresolved. V lost 5 bases to trimming and J lost 4 bases, with 14 bases between them. The CDR3 length is 14 residues. Germline V gene data show CDR1 as MNHEY and CDR2 as SVGAGI. For the CDR3, the DNA is TGTGCCAGCAGTCGACTTCTAGTCGGCACTGAAGCTTTCTTT. It yields the protein CASSRLLVGTEAFF.

The V call is TRBV29-1, the J call TRBJ1-1; a weak D match, TRBD1 (6 bases). Germline-derived CDR1 and CDR2 are SQVTM and ANQGSEA. This CDR3 spans 13 amino acids. V lost 4 bases, J lost 3 bases, and 12 bases lay in between. For the CDR3, the DNA is TGCAGCGTTGGCACAGGGAGGGACACTGAAGCTTTCTTT. The encoded protein is CSVGTGRDTEAFF.

In nucleotides, the CDR3 is TGTGCCAGCAGCTATACAGGGAGCAATGGCTACACCTTC. Translating gives CASSYTGSNGYTF. The rearrangement joins TRBV7-9 to TRBJ1-2; weak D call: TRBD1 (6 bases). Germline lookup yields CDR1 SEHNR and CDR2 FQNEAQ (reference sequence). The CDR3 length is 13 residues. V was cut by 4 bases and J by 6 bases, with 12 bases left in between.

J is TRBJ2-5 and V is TRBV19; TRBD2 aligns across 10 bases. CDR1 and CDR2 from the germline V gene are LNHDA and SQIVND (reference sequence). The junction had 6 bases not matched to a gene; V was cut back by 4 bases and J by 4 bases. The CDR3 loop spans 15 amino acids. DNA for the CDR3: TGTGCCAGTAGTAGTCAGCGGGGGGGTGCAGAGACCCAGTACTTC. This translates into CASSSQRGGAETQYF.

The table lists this clone with a count of one. The chain couples TRBV9 to TRBJ1-6; D remains ambiguous. The germline V gene has CDR1 SGDLS and CDR2 YYNGEE. The CDR3 is 16 residues long. Trimming took off 0 bases at V and 5 bases at J, with 12 bases between the two ends. CDR3 DNA: TGTGCCAGCAGCGTAGGGTGGGCCGGGAATAATTCACCCCTCCACTTT. It yields the protein CASSVGWAGNNSPLHF.

V and J are TRBV7-2 and TRBJ2-7, with 11 bases fitting TRBD2. V shed 2 bases and J 1 base; nucleotides not matched to a gene: 10. Germline V gene sequence: CDR1 SGHTA, CDR2 FQGNSA. The CDR3 totals 18 residues. This chain's CDR3 is CASSLQGLAAGFSYEQYF. The DNA for the CDR3 is TGTGCCAGCAGCTTACAGGGACTAGCGGCGGGGTTTTCCTACGAGCAGTACTTC. Based on the CDR3 plus reference TRBV7-2 and TRBJ2-7, the full variable domain is GAGVSQSPSNKVTEKGKDVELRCDPISGHTALYWYRQSLGQGLEFLIYFQGNSAPDKSGLPSDRFSAERTGGSVSTLTIQRTQQEDSAVYLCASSLQGLAAGFSYEQYFGPGTRLTVT.

The chain is built from TRBV4-1 and TRBJ2-2; D might be TRBD2 (6 bases). V was clipped by 2 bases and J by 2 bases, with 18 bases between them. The CDR3 has 18 residues. Germline loops: CDR1 MGHRA, CDR2 YSYEKL. The CDR3 bases are TGCGCCAGCAGCCAAAAGGCGGGGTCCGGGATAAACACCGGGGAGCTGTTTTTT. It encodes CASSQKAGSGINTGELFF.

This chain connects TRBV5-1 to TRBJ2-2; tentative D call: TRBD2 (6 bases). CDR3 length: 17 amino acids. From germline, CDR1 is SGHRS and CDR2 YFSETQ. Deletions cut 1 base from V and 2 bases from J, with 15 bases between. The CDR3 coding sequence is TGCGCCAGCAGCTTGCATAGCGGTATGACTAACACCGGGGAGCTGTTTTTT. Translated, it gives CASSLHSGMTNTGELFF. Full variable domain (rest looked up from reference TRBV5-1 and TRBJ2-2): KAGVTQTPRYLIKTRGQQVTLSCSPISGHRSVSWYQQTPGQGLQFLFEYFSETQRNKGNFPGRFSGRQFSNSRSEMNVSTLELGDSALYLCASSLHSGMTNTGELFFGEGSRLTVL.

The chain recombines TRBV19 with TRBJ2-1, with 7 bases lining up with TRBD1. Trimming at V came to 2 bases and at J to 9 bases, leaving 4 bases not matched to a gene. The CDR3 runs to 13 residues. Germline V lookup: CDR1 LNHDA, CDR2 SQIVND (reference sequence). The CDR3 spells CASSIRQGPEQFF. CDR3 sequence (DNA): TGTGCCAGTAGTATACGACAGGGACCTGAGCAGTTCTTC.

The chain recombines TRBV3-1 (or the pseudogene TRBV3-2) with TRBJ2-7, with 14 bases fitting TRBD2. J gave up 0 bases and V 4 bases, and 8 bases lay outside the gene matches. Germline-derived CDR1 and CDR2 are LGHDT and YNNKEL (reference sequence). The length of the CDR3 is 18 residues. The CDR3 region has the DNA TGTGCCAGCAGCCCTGGACTAGCGGGAGGTCCTAACTCCTACGAGCAGTACTTC. Amino acid sequence: CASSPGLAGGPNSYEQYF.

This chain connects TRBV18 to TRBJ1-3; TRBD1 might be the D (5 bases). The CDR3 spans 15 residues. CDR1 is KGHSH, CDR2 LQKENI, per germline. Trimming left V 0 bases short and J 0 bases short, with 6 bases between. The CDR3 loop is CASSPPGRSGNTIYF. The CDR3 coding sequence is TGTGCCAGCTCACCACCGGGGCGCTCTGGAAACACCATATATTTT.

This chain links TRBV4-1 with TRBJ2-1; maybe TRBD2 (6 bases). Trimming pared 4 bases from V and 9 bases from J, leaving 10 bases between. This CDR3 has 12 amino acids. CDR1 and CDR2 (germline): MGHRA, YSYEKL. The CDR3 DNA follows: TGCGCCAGCAGCCTCGGAGGGCGTGAGCAGTTCTTC. This encodes CASSLGGREQFF.

This chain joins TRBV7-9 and TRBJ1-5; D is unclear. With 1 base removed from V and 1 base from J, the gap between germline ends came to 5 bases. The CDR3 covers 14 residues. CDR1 and CDR2 from the germline V gene are SEHNR and FQNEAQ (reference sequence). The CDR3 nucleotides are TGTGCCAGCAGCTTAGTTGGCAGCAATCAGCCCCAGCATTTT. Translated, it gives CASSLVGSNQPQHF.